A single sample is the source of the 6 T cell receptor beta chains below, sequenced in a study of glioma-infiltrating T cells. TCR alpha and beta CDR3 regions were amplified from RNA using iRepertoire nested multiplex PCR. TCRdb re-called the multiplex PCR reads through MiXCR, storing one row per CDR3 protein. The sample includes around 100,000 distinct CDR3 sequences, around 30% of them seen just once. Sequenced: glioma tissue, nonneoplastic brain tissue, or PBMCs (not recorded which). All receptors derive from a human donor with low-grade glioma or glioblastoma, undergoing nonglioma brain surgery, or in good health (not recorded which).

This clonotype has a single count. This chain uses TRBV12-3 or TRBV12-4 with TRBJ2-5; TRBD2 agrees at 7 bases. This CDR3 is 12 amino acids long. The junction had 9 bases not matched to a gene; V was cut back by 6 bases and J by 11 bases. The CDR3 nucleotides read TGTGCCAGCAGACAGCTAGCGGCGGAACAGTACTTC. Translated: CASRQLAAEQYF.

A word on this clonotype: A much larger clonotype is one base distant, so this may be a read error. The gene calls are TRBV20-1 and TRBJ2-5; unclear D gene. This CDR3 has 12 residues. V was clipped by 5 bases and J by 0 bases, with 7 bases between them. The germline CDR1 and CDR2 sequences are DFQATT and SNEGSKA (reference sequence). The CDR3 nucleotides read TGCAGTGCTGCTACAGACCAAGAGACCCAGTACTTC. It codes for CSAATDQETQYF.

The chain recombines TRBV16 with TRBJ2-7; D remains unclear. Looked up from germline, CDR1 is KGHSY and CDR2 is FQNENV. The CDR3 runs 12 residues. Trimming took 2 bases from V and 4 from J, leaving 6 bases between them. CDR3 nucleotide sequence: TGTGCCAGCAGCCAAACGATATACGAGCAGTACTTC. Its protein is CASSQTIYEQYF.

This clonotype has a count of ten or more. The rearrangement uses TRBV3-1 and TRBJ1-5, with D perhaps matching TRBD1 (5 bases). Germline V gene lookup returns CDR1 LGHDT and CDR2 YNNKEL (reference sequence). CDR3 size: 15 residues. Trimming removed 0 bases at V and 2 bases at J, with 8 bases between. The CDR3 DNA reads TGTGCCAGCAGCCAAGACGGGGCCGGCAATCAGCCCCAGCATTTT. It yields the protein CASSQDGAGNQPQHF.

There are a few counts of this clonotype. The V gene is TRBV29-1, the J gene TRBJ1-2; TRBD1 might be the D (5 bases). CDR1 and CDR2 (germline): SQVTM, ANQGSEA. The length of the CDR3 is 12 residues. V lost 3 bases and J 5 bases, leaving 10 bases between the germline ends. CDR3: CSVDPRDYGYTF. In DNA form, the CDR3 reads TGCAGCGTTGACCCCAGGGATTATGGCTACACCTTC.

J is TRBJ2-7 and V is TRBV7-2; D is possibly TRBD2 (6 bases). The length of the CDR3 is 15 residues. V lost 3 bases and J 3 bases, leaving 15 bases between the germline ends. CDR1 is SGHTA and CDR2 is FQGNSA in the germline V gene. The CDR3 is CASSLEGSKIYEQYF. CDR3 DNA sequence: TGTGCCAGCAGCTTGGAGGGGTCGAAAATCTACGAGCAGTACTTC.